The clone carrying this T cell receptor (beta chain) has just a few counts. Its cognate antigen is unknown. TCRdb re-called the RT-PCR reads through MiXCR, storing one row per CDR3 protein. The table lists more than 450,000 distinct CDR3 sequences, 12% of them singletons. The entry originates in a study of response to subunit inactivated influenza vaccine. Broader study findings: The authors suggested that every seasonal influenza vaccination recruits few new T cells.

Material: PBMCs from blood, obtained on the day of vaccination. The TCR comes from a middle-aged man who received an inactivated influenza vaccine.

The CDR3 reads CSARPGLAGGSRVFSSYNEQFF. CDR3 sequence (DNA): TGCAGTGCTAGGCCGGGACTAGCGGGGGGCTCCCGCGTGTTCAGCTCCTACAATGAGCAGTTCTTC. V is TRBV20-1 and J is TRBJ2-1, with TRBD2 matching over 15 bases. The CDR3 loop spans 22 amino acids. V shed 3 bases, J shed 0 bases, and the junction held 18 bases outside the gene matches. In germline, CDR1 is DFQATT, CDR2 SNEGSKA (reference sequence).